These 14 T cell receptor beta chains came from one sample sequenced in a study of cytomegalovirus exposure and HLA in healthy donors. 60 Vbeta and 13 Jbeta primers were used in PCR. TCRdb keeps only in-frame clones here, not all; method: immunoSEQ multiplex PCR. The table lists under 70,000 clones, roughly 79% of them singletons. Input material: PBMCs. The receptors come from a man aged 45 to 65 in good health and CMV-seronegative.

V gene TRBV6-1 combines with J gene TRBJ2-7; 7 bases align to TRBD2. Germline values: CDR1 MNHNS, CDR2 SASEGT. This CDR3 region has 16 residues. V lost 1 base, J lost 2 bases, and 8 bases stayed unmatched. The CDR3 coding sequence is TGTGCCAGCAGTGAAGAGGGTAGCGGGCCGACCTACGAGCAGTACTTC. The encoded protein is CASSEEGSGPTYEQYF.

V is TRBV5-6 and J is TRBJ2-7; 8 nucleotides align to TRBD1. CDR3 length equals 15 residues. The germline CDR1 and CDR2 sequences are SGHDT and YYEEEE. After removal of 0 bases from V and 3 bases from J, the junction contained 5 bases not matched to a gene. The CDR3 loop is CASSLGTGFYYEQYF. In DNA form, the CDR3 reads TGTGCCAGCAGCTTGGGGACAGGGTTTTACTACGAGCAGTACTTC.

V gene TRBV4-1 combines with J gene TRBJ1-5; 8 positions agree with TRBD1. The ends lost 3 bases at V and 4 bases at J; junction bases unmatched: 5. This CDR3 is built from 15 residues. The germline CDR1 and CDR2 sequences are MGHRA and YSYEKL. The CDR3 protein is CASSQSGTGNQPQHF. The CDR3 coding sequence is TGCGCCAGCAGCCAGTCCGGGACAGGAAATCAGCCCCAGCATTTT.

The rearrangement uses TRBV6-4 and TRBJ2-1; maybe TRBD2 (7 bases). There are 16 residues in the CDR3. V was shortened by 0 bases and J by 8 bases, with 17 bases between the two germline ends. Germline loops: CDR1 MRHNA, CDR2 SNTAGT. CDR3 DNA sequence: TGTGCCAGCAGTGACTCCTTAGGTCGGGGGGCCCATGAGCAGTTCTTC. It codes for CASSDSLGRGAHEQFF.

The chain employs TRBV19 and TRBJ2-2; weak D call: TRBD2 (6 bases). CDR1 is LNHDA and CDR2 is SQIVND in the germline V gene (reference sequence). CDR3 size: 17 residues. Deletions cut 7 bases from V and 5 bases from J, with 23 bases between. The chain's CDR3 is CASTLTSGAGLTGELFF. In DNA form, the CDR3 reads TGTGCCAGTACCCTGACAAGTGGGGCGGGGTTGACCGGGGAGCTGTTTTTT.

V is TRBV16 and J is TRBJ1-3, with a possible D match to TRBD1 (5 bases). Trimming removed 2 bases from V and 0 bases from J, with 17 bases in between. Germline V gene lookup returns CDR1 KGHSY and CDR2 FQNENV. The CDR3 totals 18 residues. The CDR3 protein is CASSQLGLLAGSGNTIYF. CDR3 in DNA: TGTGCCAGCAGCCAACTGGGACTTCTGGCCGGCTCTGGAAACACCATATATTTT.

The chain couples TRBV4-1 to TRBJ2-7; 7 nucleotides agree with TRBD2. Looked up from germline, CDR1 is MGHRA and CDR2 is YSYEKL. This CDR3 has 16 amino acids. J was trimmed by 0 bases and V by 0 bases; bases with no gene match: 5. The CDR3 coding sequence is TGCGCCAGCAGCCAAGACGTACTAGCGAGCTCCTACGAGCAGTACTTC. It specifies CASSQDVLASSYEQYF.

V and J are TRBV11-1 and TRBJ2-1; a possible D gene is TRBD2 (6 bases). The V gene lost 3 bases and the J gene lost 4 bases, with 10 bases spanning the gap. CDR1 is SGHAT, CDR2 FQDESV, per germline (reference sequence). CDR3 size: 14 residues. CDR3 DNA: TGTGCCAGCAGCTTGGGCGGGGAGTACAATGAGCAGTTCTTC. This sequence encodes CASSLGGEYNEQFF. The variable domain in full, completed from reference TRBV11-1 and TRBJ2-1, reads EAEVAQSPRYKITEKSQAVAFWCDPISGHATLYWYRQILGQGPELLVQFQDESVVDDSQLPKDRFSAERLKGVDSTLKIQPAELGDSAMYLCASSLGGEYNEQFFGPGTRLTVL.

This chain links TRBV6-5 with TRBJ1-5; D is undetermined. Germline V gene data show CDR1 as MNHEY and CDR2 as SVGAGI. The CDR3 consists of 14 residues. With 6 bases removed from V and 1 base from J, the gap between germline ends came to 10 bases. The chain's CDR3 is CASSPGWSNQPQHF. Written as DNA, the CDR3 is TGTGCCAGCAGCCCCGGGTGGAGCAATCAGCCCCAGCATTTT.

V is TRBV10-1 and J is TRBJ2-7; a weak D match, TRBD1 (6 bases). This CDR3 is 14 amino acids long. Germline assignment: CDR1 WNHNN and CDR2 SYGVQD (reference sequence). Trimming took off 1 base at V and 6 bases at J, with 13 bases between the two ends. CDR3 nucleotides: TGCGCCAGCAGTGAGTTAACAGGGCTTTCCGAGCAGTACTTC. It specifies CASSELTGLSEQYF.

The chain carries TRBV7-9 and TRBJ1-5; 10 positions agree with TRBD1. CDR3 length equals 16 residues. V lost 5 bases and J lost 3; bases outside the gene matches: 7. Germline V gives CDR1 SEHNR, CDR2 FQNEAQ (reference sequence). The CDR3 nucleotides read TGTGCCAGCAGCCAGGGACAGGGGTCGCCCAATCAGCCCCAGCATTTT. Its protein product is CASSQGQGSPNQPQHF.

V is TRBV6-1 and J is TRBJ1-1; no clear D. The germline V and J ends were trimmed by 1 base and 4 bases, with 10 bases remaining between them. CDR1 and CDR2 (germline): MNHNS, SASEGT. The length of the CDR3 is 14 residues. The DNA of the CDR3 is TGTGCCAGCAGTGAAGGAGCAGGAGGCACTGAAGCTTTCTTT. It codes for CASSEGAGGTEAFF.

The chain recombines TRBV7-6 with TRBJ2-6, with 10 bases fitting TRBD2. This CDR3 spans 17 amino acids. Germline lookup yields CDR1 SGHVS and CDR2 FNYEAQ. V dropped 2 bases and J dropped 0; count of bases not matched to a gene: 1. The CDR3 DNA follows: TGTGCCAGCAGCTTATTAGCGGGGGGCTCTGGGGCCAACGTCCTGACTTTC. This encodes CASSLLAGGSGANVLTF.

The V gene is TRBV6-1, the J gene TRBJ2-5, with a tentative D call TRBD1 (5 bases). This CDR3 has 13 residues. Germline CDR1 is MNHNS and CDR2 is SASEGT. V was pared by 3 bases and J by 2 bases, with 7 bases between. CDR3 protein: CASSEDNQETQYF. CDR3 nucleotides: TGTGCCAGCAGTGAGGACAATCAAGAGACCCAGTACTTC.